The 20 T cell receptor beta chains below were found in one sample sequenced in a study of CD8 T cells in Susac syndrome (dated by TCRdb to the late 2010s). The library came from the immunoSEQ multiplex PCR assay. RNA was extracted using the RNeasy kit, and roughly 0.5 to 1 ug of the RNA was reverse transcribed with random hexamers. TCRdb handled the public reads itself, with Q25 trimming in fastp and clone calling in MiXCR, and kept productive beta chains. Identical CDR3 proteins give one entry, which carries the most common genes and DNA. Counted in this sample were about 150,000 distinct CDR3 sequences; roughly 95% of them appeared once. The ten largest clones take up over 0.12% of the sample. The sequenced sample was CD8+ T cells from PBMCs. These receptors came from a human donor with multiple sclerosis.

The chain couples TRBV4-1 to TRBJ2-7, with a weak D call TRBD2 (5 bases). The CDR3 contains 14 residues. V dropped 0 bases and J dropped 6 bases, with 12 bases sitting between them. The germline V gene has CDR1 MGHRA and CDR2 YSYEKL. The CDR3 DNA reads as TGCGCCAGCAGCCAAGAAGTGGTGGGGAGCGAGCAGTACTTC. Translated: CASSQEVVGSEQYF.

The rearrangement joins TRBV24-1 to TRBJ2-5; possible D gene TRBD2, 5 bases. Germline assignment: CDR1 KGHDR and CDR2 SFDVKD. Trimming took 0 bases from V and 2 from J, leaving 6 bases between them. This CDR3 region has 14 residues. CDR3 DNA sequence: TGTGCCACCAGTGATTTGGGCGGGCAAGAGACCCAGTACTTC. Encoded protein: CATSDLGGQETQYF.

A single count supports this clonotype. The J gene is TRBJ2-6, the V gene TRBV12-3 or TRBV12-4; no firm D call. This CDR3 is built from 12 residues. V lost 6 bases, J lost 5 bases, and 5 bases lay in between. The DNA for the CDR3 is TGTGCCAGCAGCGCACGGGCCAACGTCCTGACTTTC. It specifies CASSARANVLTF.

Here the CDR3 DNA reads TGTGCCACCAGCAGAGAGGCTAGAATGGCTGAAAAACTGTTTTTT. Translating gives CATSREARMAEKLFF. This chain connects TRBV15 to TRBJ1-4, with unresolved D. V lost 0 bases and J lost 7, with 12 bases in between. CDR3 length: 15 amino acids. Germline V gene sequence: CDR1 LNHNV, CDR2 YYDKDF (reference sequence).

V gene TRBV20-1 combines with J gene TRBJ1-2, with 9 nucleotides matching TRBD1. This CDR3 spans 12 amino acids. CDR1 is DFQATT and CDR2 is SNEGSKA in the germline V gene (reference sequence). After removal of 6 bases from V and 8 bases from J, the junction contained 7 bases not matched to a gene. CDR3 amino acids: CSAWTGVRGYTF. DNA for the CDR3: TGCAGTGCCTGGACAGGGGTTCGAGGCTACACCTTC.

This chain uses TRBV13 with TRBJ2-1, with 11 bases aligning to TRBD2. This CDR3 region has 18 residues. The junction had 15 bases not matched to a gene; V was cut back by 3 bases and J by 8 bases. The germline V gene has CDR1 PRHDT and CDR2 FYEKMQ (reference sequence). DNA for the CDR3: TGTGCCAGCAGCTTGTTATCGTTAGCGGGGGGGCCTGTTTATGAGCAGTTCTTC. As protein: CASSLLSLAGGPVYEQFF.

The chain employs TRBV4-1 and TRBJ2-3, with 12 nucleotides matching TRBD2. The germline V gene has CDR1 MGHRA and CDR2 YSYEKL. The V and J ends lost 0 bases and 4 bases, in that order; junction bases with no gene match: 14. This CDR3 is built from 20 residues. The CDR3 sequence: CASSQDTTAWLAGGPDTQYF. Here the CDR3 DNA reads TGCGCCAGCAGCCAAGACACAACGGCTTGGCTAGCGGGGGGGCCAGATACGCAGTATTTT.

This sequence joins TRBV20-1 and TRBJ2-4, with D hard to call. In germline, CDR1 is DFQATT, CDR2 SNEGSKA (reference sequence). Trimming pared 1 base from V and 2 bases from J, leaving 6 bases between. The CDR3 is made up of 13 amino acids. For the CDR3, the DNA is TGCAGTGCTAGAGCTCCTACCAAAAACATTCAGTACTTC. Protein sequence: CSARAPTKNIQYF.

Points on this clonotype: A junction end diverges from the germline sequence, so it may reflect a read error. The CDR3 sequence: CASSLGRGGGQETQYF. CDR3 sequence (DNA): TGTGCTAGCAGCTTAGGTCGCGGGGGGGGTCAAGAGACCCAGTACTTC. The gene calls are TRBV7-7 and TRBJ2-5; 9 bases map to TRBD2. Germline CDR1 reads SSHAT; CDR2 reads FNYEAQ (reference sequence). CDR3 length: 16 amino acids.

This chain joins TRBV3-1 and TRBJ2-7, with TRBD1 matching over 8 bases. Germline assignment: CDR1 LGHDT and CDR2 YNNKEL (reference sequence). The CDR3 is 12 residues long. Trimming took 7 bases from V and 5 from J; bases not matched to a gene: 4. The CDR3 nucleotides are TGTGCCAGCACCGCGACAGGGGACGAGCAGTACTTC. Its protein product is CASTATGDEQYF.

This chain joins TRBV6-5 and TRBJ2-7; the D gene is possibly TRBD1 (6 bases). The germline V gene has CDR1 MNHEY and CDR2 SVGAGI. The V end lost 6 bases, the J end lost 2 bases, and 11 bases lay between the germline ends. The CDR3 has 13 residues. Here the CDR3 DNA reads TGTGCCAGCAGCAACAGGGCGGCCTACGAGCAGTACTTC. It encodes CASSNRAAYEQYF.

The CDR3 protein is CASSYFSAWGYTF. The CDR3, as DNA: TGTGCCAGCAGCTACTTTAGCGCTTGGGGCTACACCTTC. The chain has TRBV13 and TRBJ1-2; D is unresolved. V was pared by 4 bases and J by 8 bases, with 14 bases between. This CDR3 spans 13 amino acids. Germline V CDR1 and CDR2: PRHDT, FYEKMQ (reference sequence).

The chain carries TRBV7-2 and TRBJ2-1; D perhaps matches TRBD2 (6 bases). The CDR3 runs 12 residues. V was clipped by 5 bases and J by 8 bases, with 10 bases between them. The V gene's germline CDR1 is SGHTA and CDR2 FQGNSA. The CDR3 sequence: CASSLLAYEQFF. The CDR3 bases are TGTGCCAGCAGCCTTCTAGCGTATGAGCAGTTCTTC.

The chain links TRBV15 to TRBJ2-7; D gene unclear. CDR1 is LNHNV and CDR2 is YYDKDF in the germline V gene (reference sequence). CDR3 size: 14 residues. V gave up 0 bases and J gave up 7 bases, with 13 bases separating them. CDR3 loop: CATSRDQVPSEQYV. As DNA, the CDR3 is TGTGCCACCAGCAGAGATCAGGTTCCGTCGGAGCAGTACGTC.

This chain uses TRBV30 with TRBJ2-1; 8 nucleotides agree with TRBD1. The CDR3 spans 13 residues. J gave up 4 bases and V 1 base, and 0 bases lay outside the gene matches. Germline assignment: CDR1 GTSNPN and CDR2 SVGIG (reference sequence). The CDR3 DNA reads TGTGCCTGGAGTGGGACAGGGTACAATGAGCAGTTCTTC. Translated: CAWSGTGYNEQFF.

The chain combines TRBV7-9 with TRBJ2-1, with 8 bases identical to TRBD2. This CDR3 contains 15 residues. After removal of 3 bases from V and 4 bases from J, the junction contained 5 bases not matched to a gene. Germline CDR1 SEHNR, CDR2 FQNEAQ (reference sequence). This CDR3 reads CASSFSGMEYNEQFF. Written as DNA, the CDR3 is TGTGCCAGCAGCTTTAGCGGGATGGAGTACAATGAGCAGTTCTTC.

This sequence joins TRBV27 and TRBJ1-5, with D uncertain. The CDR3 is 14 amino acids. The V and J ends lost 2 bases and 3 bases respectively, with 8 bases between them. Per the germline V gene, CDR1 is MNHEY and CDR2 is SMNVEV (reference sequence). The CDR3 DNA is TGTGCCAGCAGTTTAGCTGGGTCCAATCAGCCCCAGCATTTT. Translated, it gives CASSLAGSNQPQHF.

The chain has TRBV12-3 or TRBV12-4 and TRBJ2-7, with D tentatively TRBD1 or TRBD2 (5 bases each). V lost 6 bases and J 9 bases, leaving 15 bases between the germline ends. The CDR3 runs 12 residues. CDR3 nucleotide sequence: TGTGCCAGCAGCAACCACGGGGCGGGGCAGTACTTC. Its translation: CASSNHGAGQYF.

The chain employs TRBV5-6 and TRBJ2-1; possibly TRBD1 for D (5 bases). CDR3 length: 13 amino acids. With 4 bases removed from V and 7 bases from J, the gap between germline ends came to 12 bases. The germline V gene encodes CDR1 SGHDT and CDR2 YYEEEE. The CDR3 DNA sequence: TGTGCCAGCAGCCCCTCAGGGTTGAATGAGCAGTTCTTC. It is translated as CASSPSGLNEQFF.

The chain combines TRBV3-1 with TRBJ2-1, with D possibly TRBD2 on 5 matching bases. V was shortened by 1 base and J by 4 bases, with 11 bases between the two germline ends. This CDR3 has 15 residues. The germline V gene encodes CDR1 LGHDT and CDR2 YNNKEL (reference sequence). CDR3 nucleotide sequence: TGTGCCAGCAGCCAAGCGGGGTGGTCGTACAATGAGCAGTTCTTC. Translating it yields CASSQAGWSYNEQFF.